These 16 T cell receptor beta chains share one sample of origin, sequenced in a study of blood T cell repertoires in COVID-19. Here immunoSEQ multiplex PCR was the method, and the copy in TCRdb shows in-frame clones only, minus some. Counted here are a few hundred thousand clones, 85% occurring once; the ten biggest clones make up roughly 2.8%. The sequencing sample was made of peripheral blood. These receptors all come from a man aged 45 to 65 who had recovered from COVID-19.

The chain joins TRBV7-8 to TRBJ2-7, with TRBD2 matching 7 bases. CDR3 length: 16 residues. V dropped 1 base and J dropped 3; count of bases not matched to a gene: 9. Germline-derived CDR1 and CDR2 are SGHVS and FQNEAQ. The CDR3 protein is CASSLVGRETYYEQYF. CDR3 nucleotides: TGTGCCAGCAGCTTAGTAGGGCGGGAGACCTACTACGAGCAGTACTTC.

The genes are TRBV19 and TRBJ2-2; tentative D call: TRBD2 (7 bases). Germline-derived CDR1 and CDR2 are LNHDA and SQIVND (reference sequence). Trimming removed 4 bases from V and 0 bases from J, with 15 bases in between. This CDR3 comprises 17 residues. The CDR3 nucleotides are TGTGCCAGTAGTAGCGGGGGCCGTCCCCCGAACACCGGGGAGCTGTTTTTT. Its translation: CASSSGGRPPNTGELFF.

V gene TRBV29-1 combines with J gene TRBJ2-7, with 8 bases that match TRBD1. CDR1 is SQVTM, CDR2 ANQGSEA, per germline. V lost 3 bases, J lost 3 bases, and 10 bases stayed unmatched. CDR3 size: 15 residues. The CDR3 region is CSVEDRASTYYEQYF. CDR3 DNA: TGCAGCGTTGAGGACAGGGCCTCAACTTACTACGAGCAGTACTTC.

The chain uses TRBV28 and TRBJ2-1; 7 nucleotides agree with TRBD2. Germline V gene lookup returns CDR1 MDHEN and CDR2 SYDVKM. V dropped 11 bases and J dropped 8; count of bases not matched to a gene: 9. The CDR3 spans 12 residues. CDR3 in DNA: TGTGCCGTTGGACTAGTAGGCTATGAGCAGTTCTTC. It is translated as CAVGLVGYEQFF. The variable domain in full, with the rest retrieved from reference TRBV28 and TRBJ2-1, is DVKVTQSSRYLVKRTGEKVFLECVQDMDHENMFWYRQDPGLGLRLIYFSYDVKMKEKGDIPEGYSVSREKKERFSLILESASTNQTSMYLCAVGLVGYEQFFGPGTRLTVL.

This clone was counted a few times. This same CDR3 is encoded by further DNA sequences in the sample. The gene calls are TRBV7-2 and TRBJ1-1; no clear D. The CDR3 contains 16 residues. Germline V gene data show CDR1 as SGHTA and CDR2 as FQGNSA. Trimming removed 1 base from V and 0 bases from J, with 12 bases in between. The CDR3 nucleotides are TGTGCCAGCAGCTTAGGGGTCGGACTAATGAACACTGAAGCTTTCTTT. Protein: CASSLGVGLMNTEAFF. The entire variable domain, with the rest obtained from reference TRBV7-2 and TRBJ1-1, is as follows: GAGVSQSPSNKVTEKGKDVELRCDPISGHTALYWYRQSLGQGLEFLIYFQGNSAPDKSGLPSDRFSAERTGGSVSTLTIQRTQQEDSAVYLCASSLGVGLMNTEAFFGQGTRLTVV.

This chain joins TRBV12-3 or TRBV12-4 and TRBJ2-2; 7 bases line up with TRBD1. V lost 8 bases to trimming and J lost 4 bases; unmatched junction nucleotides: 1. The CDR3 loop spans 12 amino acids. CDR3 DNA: TGTGCCAGCCGGGACAGCACCGGGGAGCTGTTTTTT. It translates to CASRDSTGELFF.

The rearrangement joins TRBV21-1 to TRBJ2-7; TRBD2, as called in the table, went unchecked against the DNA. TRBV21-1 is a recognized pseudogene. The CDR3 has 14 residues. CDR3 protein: CASSKGREFYEQYF. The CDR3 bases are TGTGCCAGCAGCAAAGGTCGGGAATTCTACGAGCAGTACTTC.

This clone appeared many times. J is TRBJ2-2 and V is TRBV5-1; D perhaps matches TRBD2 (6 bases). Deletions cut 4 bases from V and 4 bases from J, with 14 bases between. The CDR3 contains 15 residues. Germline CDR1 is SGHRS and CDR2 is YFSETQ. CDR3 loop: CASSPVLGGTGELFF. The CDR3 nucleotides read TGCGCCAGCAGCCCCGTTTTGGGGGGCACCGGGGAGCTGTTTTTT.

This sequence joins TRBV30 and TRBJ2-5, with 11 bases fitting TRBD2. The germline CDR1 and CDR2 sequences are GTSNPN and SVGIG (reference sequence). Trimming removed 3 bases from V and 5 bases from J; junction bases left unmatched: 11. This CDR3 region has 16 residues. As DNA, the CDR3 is TGTGCCTGGAGCAAGCTAGGGACTAGCGGACGGGAGACCCAGTACTTC. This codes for CAWSKLGTSGRETQYF.

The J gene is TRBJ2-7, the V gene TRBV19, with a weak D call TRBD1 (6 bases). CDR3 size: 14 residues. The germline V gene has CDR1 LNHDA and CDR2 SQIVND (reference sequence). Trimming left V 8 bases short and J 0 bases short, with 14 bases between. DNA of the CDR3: TGTGCCAGTCGCAACAGGGCTAGCTCCTACGAGCAGTACTTC. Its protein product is CASRNRASSYEQYF.

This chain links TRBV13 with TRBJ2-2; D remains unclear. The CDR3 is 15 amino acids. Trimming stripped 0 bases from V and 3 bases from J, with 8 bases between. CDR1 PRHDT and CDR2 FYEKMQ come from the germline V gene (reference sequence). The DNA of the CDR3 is TGTGCCAGCAGCTTAGGCCTCAGTTACACCGGGGAGCTGTTTTTT. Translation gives CASSLGLSYTGELFF.

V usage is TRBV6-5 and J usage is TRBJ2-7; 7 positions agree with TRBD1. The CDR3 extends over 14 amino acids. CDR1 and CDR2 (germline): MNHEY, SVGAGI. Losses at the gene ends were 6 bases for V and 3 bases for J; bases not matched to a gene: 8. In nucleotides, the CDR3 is TGTGCCAGCAGGCCACCGGGACAGCACTACGAGCAGTACTTC. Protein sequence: CASRPPGQHYEQYF.

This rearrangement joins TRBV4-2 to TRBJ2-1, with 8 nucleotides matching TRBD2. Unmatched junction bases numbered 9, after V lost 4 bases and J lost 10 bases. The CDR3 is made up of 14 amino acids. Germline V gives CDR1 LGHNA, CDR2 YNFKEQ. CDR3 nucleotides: TGTGCCAGCAGCCCAACACTAGCGGTAAAAGAGCAGTTCTTC. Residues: CASSPTLAVKEQFF.

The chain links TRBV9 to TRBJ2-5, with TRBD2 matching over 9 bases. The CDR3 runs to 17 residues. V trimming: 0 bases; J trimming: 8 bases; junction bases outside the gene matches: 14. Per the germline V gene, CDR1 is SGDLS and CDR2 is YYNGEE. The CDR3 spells CASSVATTSGSQNTQYF. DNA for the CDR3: TGTGCCAGCAGCGTAGCTACGACTAGCGGAAGCCAGAATACCCAGTACTTC.

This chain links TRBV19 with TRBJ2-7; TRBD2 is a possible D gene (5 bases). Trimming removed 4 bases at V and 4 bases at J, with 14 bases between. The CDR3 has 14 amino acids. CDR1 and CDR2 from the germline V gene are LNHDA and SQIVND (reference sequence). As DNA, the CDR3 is TGTGCCAGTAGTACACTAGGGCCGGGGTACGAGCAGTACTTC. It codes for CASSTLGPGYEQYF.

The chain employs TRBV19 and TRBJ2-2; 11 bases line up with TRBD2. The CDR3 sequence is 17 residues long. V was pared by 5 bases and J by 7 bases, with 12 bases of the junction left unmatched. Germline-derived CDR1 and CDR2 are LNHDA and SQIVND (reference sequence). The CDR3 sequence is CASSPRLAGGRNGELFF. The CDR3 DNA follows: TGTGCCAGTAGTCCCCGGCTAGCGGGAGGCAGAAACGGGGAGCTGTTTTTT.